The source of this T cell receptor (beta chain) is a study of T cell changes during pregnancy in multiple sclerosis. Trimming left V 5 bases short and J 0 bases short, with 11 bases between. CDR1 and CDR2 from the germline V gene are SGHAT and FQNNGV. This CDR3 contains 16 residues. Method: immunoSEQ multiplex PCR; TCRdb's copy keeps in-frame clones and lacks some. The top ten clones hold around 8% of a sample with around 50,000 clones, around 87% of them seen once. The input for sequencing was CD8+ T cells from peripheral blood mononuclear cells, taken in the second trimester of pregnancy. The TCR originated in a female donor with multiple sclerosis, enrolled in a pregnancy study. The chain has TRBV11-2 and TRBJ1-6, with a tentative D call TRBD1 (5 bases). DNA of the CDR3: TGTGCCAGCAGCCACAGGTTTAGCTCCTATAATTCACCCCTCCACTTT. Its translation is CASSHRFSSYNSPLHF.